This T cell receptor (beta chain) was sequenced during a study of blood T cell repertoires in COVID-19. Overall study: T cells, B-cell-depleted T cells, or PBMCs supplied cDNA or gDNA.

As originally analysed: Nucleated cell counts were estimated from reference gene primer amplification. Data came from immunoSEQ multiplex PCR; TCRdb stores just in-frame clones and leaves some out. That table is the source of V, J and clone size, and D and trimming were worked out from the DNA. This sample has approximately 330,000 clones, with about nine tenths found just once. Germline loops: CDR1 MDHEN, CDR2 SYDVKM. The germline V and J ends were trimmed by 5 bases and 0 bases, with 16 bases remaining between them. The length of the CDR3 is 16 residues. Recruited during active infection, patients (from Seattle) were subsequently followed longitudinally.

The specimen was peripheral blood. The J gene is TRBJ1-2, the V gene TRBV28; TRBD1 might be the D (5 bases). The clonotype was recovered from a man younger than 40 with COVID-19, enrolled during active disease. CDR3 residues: CASSLPRRRANYGYTF. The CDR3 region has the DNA TGTGCCAGCAGTCTACCAAGGCGCAGGGCTAACTATGGCTACACCTTC.